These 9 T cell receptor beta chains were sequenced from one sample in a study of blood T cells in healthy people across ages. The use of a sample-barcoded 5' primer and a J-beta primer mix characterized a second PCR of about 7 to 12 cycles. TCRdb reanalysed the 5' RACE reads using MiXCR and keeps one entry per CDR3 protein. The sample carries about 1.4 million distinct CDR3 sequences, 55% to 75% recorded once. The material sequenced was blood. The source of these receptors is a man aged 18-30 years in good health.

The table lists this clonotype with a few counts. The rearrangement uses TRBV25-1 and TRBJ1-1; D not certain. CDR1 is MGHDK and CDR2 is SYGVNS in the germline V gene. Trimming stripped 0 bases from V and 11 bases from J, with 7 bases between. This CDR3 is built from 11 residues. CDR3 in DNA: TGTGCCAGCAGTGAATATGGGAGCGCTTTCTTT. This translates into CASSEYGSAFF.

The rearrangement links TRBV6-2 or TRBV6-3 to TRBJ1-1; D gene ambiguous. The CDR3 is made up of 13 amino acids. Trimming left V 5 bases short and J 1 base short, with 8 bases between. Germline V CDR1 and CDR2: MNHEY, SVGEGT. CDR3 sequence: CASSTSENTEAFF. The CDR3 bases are TGTGCCAGCAGTACCAGTGAGAACACTGAAGCTTTCTTT.

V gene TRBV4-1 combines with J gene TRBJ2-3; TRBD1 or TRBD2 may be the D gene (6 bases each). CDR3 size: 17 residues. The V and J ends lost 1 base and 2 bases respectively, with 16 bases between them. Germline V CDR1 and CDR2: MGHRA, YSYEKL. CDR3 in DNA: TGCGCCAGCAGCCAAGGTCCGCCCCGGGGGCTCACAGATACGCAGTATTTT. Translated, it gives CASSQGPPRGLTDTQYF.

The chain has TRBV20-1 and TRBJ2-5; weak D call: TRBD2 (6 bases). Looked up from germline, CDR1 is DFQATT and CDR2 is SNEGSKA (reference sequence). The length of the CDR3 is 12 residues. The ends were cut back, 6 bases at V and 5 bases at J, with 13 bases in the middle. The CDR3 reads CSAKREVETQYF. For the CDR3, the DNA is TGCAGTGCAAAAAGGGAGGTGGAGACCCAGTACTTC.

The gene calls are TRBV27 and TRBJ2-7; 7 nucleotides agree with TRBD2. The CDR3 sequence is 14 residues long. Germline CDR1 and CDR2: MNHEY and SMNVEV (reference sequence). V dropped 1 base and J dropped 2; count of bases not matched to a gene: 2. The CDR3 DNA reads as TGTGCCAGCAGTTTATGGGGGACTACCTACGAGCAGTACTTC. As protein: CASSLWGTTYEQYF.

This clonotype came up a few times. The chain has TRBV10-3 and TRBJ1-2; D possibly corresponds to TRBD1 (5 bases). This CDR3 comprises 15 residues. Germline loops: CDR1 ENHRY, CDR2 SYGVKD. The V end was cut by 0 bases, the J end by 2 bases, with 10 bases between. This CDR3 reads CAISESRGGNYGYTF. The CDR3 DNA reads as TGTGCCATCAGTGAGTCGAGGGGAGGAAACTATGGCTACACCTTC.

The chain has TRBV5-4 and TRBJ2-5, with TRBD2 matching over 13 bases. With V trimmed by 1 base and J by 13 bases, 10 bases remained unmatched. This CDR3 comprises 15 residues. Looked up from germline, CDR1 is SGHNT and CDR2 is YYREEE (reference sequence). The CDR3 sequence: CASSLLTSGGDLRYF. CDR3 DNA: TGTGCCAGCAGCTTGCTTACTAGCGGGGGGGATCTGCGGTACTTC.

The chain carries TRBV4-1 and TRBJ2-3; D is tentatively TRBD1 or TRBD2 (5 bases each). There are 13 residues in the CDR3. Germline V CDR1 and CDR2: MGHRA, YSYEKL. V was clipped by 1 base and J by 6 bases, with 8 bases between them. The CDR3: CASSQVEGDTQYF. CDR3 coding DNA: TGCGCCAGCAGCCAAGTAGAGGGGGATACGCAGTATTTT.

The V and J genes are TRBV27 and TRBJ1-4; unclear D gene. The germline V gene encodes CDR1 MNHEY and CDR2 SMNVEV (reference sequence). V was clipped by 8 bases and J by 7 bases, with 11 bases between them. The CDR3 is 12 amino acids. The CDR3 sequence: CASGPGFEKLFF. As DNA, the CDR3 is TGTGCCAGCGGTCCGGGTTTTGAAAAACTGTTTTTT. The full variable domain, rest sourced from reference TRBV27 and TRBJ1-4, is EAQVTQNPRYLITVTGKKLTVTCSQNMNHEYMSWYRQDPGLGLRQIYYSMNVEVTDKGDVPEGYKVSRKEKRNFPLILESPSPNQTSLYFCASGPGFEKLFFGSGTQLSVL.